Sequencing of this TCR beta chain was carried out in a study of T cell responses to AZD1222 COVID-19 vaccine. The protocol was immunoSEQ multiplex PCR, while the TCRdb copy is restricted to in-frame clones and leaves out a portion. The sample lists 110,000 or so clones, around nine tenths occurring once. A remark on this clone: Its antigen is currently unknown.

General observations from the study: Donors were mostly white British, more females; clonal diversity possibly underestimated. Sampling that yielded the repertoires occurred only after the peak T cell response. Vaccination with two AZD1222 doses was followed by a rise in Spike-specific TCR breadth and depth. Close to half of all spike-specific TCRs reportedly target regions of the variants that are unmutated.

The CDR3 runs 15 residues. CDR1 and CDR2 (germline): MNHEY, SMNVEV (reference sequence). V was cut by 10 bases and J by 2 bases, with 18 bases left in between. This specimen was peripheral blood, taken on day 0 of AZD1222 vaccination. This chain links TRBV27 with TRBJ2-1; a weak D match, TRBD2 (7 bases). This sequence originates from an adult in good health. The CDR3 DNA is TGTGCCATAAGGGGGGGAGCGGGACCCTACAATGAGCAGTTCTTC. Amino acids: CAIRGGAGPYNEQFF.